The present T cell receptor (beta chain) was sequenced within a study of CD8 T cells in ankylosing spondylitis. Study findings and constraints: It was reported that disease-linked clones were significantly enriched in matched ankylosing spondylitis synovial fluid. Relatively scarce in peripheral blood, disease-linked clones were CD8+. What appeared characteristic of ankylosing spondylitis blood was a TCR beta motif of seven to nine highly homologous variants.

Germline V gene lookup returns CDR1 SGHTA and CDR2 FQGNSA. The CDR3 length is 12 residues. V lost 4 bases, J lost 6 bases, and 8 bases lay in between. This clonotype came up a few times. The target antigen is unknown. Researchers built TCR beta libraries using quantitative 5'-RACE with molecular barcodes. TCRdb itself ran the 5' RACE reads through MiXCR, one entry per CDR3 protein. In the table there are 750,000 to 850,000 distinct CDR3 sequences, 12% of which are singletons. The source is a male donor with ankylosing spondylitis. The V and J genes are TRBV7-2 and TRBJ2-3; D tentatively fits TRBD1 or TRBD2 (5 bases each). Sequenced sample: blood, either unsorted or a sorted T cell fraction (not recorded which). CDR3 region: CASSWDPDTQYF. CDR3 bases: TGTGCCAGCAGCTGGGACCCCGATACGCAGTATTTT.